This T cell receptor beta chain was sequenced in a study of CD8 T cell repertoires and HIV-1 epitope variants. Study at large: Epitopes were three Gag families plus Nef HW9 and YT9. Separate from the cultures, 1M uncultured T cells served as baseline.

Comment on this clone: Its antigen is as yet unknown.

General observations from the study: Of eight to ten antigen-specific beta clonotypes, about six appeared to cross-react with escape variants.

There are 14 residues in the CDR3. V lost 1 base to trimming and J lost 9 bases; unmatched junction nucleotides: 3. The germline V gene has CDR1 SGHNT and CDR2 YENEEA. TCR beta CDR3 was sequenced at survey depth on immunoSEQ. Clones were read by immunoSEQ multiplex PCR, and TCRdb kept only the in-frame ones, dropping some. The repertoire holds thousands of clones, with less than 70% as singletons. Sequenced: cultured CD8+ T cells derived from PBMCs. V usage is TRBV11-3 and J usage is TRBJ2-1, with 10 bases that match TRBD2. The TCR comes from a male donor with HIV. CDR3 loop: CASSLAAGGVEQFF. The CDR3 DNA reads TGTGCCAGCAGCTTAGCAGCGGGGGGGGTTGAGCAGTTCTTC.